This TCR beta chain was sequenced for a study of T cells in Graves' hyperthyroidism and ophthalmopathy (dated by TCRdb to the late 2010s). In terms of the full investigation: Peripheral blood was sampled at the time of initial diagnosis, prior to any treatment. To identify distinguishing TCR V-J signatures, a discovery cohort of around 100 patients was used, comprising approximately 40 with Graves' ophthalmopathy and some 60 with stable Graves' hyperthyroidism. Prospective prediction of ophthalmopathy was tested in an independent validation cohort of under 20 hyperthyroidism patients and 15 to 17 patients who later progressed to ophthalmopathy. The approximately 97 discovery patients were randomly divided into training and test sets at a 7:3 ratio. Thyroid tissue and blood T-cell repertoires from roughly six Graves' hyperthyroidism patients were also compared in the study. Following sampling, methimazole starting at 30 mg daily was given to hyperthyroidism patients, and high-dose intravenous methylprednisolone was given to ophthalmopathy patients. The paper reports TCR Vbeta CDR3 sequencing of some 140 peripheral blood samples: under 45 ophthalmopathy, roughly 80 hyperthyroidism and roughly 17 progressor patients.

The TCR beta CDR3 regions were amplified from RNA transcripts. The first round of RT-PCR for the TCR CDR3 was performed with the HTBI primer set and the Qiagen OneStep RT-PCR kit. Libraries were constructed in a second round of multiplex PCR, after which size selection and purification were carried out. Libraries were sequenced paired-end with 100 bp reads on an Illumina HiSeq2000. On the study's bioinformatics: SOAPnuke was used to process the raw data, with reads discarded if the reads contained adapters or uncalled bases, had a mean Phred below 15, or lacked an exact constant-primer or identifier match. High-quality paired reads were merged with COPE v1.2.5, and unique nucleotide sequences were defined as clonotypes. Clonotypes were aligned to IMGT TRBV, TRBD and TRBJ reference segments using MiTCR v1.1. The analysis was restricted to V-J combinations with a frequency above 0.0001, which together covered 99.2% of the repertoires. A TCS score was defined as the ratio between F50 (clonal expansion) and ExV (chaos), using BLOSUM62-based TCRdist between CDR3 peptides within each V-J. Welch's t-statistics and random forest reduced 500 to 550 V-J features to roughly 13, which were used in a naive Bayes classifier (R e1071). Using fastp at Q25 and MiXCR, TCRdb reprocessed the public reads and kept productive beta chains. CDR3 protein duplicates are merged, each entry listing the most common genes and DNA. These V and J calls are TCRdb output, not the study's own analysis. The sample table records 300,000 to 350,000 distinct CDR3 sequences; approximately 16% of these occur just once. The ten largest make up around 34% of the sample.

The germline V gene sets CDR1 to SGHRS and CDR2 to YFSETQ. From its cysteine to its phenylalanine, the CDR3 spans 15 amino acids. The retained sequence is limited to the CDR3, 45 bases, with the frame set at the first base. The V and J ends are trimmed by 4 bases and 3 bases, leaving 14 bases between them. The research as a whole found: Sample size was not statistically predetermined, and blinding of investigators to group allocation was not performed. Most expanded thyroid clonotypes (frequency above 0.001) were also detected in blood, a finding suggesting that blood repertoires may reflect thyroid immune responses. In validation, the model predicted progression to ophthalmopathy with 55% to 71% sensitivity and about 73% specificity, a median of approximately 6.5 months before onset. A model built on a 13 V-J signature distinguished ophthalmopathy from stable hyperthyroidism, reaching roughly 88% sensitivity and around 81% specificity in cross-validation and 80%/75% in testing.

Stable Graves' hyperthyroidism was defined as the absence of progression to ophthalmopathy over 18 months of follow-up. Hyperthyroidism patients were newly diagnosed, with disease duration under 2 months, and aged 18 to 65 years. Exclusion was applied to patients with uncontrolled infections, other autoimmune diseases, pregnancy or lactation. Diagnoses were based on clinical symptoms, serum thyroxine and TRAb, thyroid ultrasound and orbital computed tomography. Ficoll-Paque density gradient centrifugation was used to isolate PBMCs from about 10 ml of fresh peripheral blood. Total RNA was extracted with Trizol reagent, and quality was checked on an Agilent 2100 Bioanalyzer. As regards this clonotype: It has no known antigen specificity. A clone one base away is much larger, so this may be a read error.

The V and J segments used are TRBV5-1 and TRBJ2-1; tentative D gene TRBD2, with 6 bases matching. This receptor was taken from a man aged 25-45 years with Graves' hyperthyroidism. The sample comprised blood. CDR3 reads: CASSPPPGVYNEQFF. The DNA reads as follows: TGCGCCAGCAGCCCCCCTCCGGGAGTCTACAATGAGCAGTTCTTC.